This TCR beta chain was profiled in a study of T cells generated in artificial thymic organoids (TCRdb year 2017). As for the study more broadly: The study compared TCR alpha and beta CDR3 repertoires of CD8 single positive T cells derived from in vitro artificial thymic organoids with the repertoires of thymic and peripheral blood naive CD8 T cells. The displayed repertoire sequencing data were described as being representative of three independent experiments. General conclusions and limits of the study: The TCR clonotype diversity of organoid-derived CD8 single positive T cells was physiological and comparable to that of naive CD8 T cells from thymus and blood. Organoid-derived T cells did not show skewed Valpha or Vbeta usage, which argues against unconventional lineages or clonal expansions being dominant.

In its sample, this clonotype comes out as large (0.1 to 1%). No antigen is known for it. Base qualities are missing; no much larger clone stands one base away. V and J are truncated by 0 bases and 4 bases respectively, leaving an intervening sequence of 4 bases. In the germline V gene, CDR1 corresponds to SGHRS and CDR2 to YFSETQ. Measured from the cysteine to the phenylalanine, the CDR3 is 12 residues long. Just the 36-base CDR3 DNA is kept, in frame starting at base 1. Separate semi-nested PCR amplifications were run for the TCRalpha and TCRbeta libraries, using Advantage 2 and reverse primers located in the TRAC or TRBC constant regions. Between roughly 3.5 and 550 ng of total RNA was used as input for first-strand cDNA synthesis. TCR cDNA libraries were made by 5'-RACE with the SMARTer PCR cDNA Synthesis kit, using a poly-dT primer for first-strand synthesis. Semi-nested constant-region reverse primers carried 5-nucleotide sample-specific barcodes, and products were cleaned with the Zymo DNA Clean and Concentrator-5 kit. Up to ten barcoded samples were pooled, ligated to Illumina adaptors and sequenced as 2 x 150 bp paired-end reads on an Illumina MiSeq. For the original study's pipeline: After demultiplexing, reads were aligned using BLAT against a custom library built from IMGT containing every combination of human TRAV, TRAJ, TRBV, TRBD and TRBJ. The best BLAT hits were picked using pslCDnaFilter (-maxAligns=1, -ignoreIntrons), and custom Perl scripts were used to calculate clonotype frequencies. TCRdb passed the public sequencing reads through fastp at Q25 and MiXCR, retaining productive beta sequences. Entries that share a CDR3 protein sequence are merged under the most common genes and DNA. For this entry, the V and J calls and clone size follow TCRdb and not the study's own pipeline. The sample has over 6,000 distinct CDR3 sequences on record, roughly 25% of them singletons. The ten largest make up 3.2% of the sample.

Artificial thymic organoids were built by aggregating human HSPCs with MS5 murine stromal cells transduced with human DLL1, cultured at an air-liquid interface. Organoids were seeded with FACS-purified CD34+CD3- hematopoietic stem and progenitor cells depleted of residual T cells. Organoids were cultured in serum-free RB27 medium: RPMI 1640 supplemented with B27, FLT3L, IL-7 and ascorbic acid. Prior to RNA extraction, CD3+TCRalphabeta+CD8 single positive T cells from organoids and thymus were isolated by FACS sorting. For each sample, total RNA was purified from roughly 40,000 to 200,000 sorted cells using the RNeasy Micro kit, and RNA quality was assessed on an Agilent RNA 6000 Nano chip.

Specimen: naive CD8+ T cells grown in artificial thymic organoids from cord blood stem and progenitor cells. The intended sense of this specimen's cell subset or site label: CD3+TCRalphabeta+CD8SP T cells; for blood, CD45RO-CCR7+ naive CD8+ T cells. Recombination joined TRBV5-1 with TRBJ1-1; no D gene is confidently identified. This TCR came from a human donor who gave cord blood stem cells for thymic organoid culture, a cardiac surgery patient who gave postnatal thymus, or a blood donor (not recorded which). The CDR3 loop reads CASSLACTEAFF. The nucleotides are TGCGCCAGCAGCTTGGCATGCACTGAAGCTTTCTTT.